Following are 14 T cell receptor beta chains from one sample sequenced in a study of OX40 agonist ivuxolimab in advanced cancers. Assay: immunoSEQ multiplex PCR; the TCRdb copy retains only in-frame clones and omits some. The data show roughly 130,000 clones, approximately 92% seen once. The specimen was CD4+ or CD8+ T cells sorted from blood, collected in a trial of the OX40 agonist ivuxolimab. These receptors all stem from an adult with an advanced solid tumor such as melanoma, head and neck, liver or kidney cancer.

V is TRBV28 and J is TRBJ2-7; 7 bases map to TRBD1. Germline CDR1 and CDR2: MDHEN and SYDVKM. The CDR3 extends over 15 amino acids. Trimming took 6 bases from V and 0 from J; bases not matched to a gene: 8. DNA for the CDR3: TGTGCCAGCAGACGTGGGACAGTCAGCTCCTACGAGCAGTACTTC. Protein: CASRRGTVSSYEQYF.

This rearrangement joins TRBV2 to TRBJ2-1; 8 nucleotides line up with TRBD2. The V gene end was trimmed by 2 bases and the J gene end by 4 bases; junction bases not matched to a gene: 10. The CDR3 runs 17 residues. CDR1 is SNHLY and CDR2 is FYNNEI in the germline V gene. In DNA form, the CDR3 reads TGTGCCAGCAGTGAACTTAGGGGACTAGGGACATACAATGAGCAGTTCTTC. Residues: CASSELRGLGTYNEQFF.

The chain is built from TRBV2 and TRBJ1-3; D call uncertain. In germline, CDR1 is SNHLY, CDR2 FYNNEI. Between the trimmed V and J ends, which lost 0 bases and 4 bases, there was a span of 7 bases. This CDR3 is 14 amino acids long. The DNA for the CDR3 is TGTGCCAGCAGTGAAGCAGGGCGAGGAAACACCATATATTTT. As protein: CASSEAGRGNTIYF.

The chain links TRBV4-1 to TRBJ2-3; tentatively, D is TRBD2 (5 bases). V gave up 4 bases and J gave up 1 base, with 15 bases separating them. The CDR3 covers 16 residues. From germline, CDR1 is MGHRA and CDR2 YSYEKL. The CDR3 DNA follows: TGCGCCAGCAGCCTTCCGCGGGCGGTAGGCACAGATACGCAGTATTTT. It is translated as CASSLPRAVGTDTQYF.

This clone was counted once. V usage is TRBV6-1 and J usage is TRBJ1-1; 8 bases match TRBD1. Trimming removed 1 base from V and 9 bases from J; junction bases left unmatched: 13. Germline V CDR1 and CDR2: MNHNS, SASEGT. The CDR3 has 16 amino acids. The CDR3 region is CASSEGARFWDRQAFF. In nucleotides, the CDR3 is TGTGCCAGCAGTGAAGGGGCCCGATTCTGGGACAGGCAAGCTTTCTTT.

The gene calls are TRBV7-9 and TRBJ2-7, with D possibly matching TRBD1 (6 bases). This CDR3 comprises 17 residues. Looked up from germline, CDR1 is SEHNR and CDR2 is FQNEAQ (reference sequence). V lost 1 base and J 5 bases, leaving 21 bases between the germline ends. The CDR3 reads CASSLDWSVTGQHEQYF. As DNA, the CDR3 is TGTGCCAGCAGCTTAGATTGGTCCGTGACAGGTCAACACGAGCAGTACTTC.

The rearrangement links TRBV25-1 to TRBJ2-3; a possible D gene is TRBD1 (6 bases). The CDR3 length is 13 residues. Germline V gene sequence: CDR1 MGHDK, CDR2 SYGVNS. V lost 7 bases, J lost 5 bases, and 13 bases lay in between. CDR3 residues: CASNSGVGDTQYF. The CDR3 DNA follows: TGTGCCAGCAACTCAGGGGTGGGAGATACGCAGTATTTT. Filled out from reference TRBV25-1 and TRBJ2-3, the complete variable domain reads EADIYQTPRYLVIGTGKKITLECSQTMGHDKMYWYQQDPGMELHLIHYSYGVNSTEKGDLSSESTVSRIRTEHFPLTLESARPSHTSQYLCASNSGVGDTQYFGPGTRLTVL.

The gene calls are TRBV30 and TRBJ2-5, with D perhaps matching TRBD1 (5 bases). The V and J ends lost 2 bases and 2 bases respectively, with 9 bases between them. The CDR3 has 13 residues. Germline V gives CDR1 GTSNPN, CDR2 SVGIG (reference sequence). CDR3 DNA sequence: TGTGCCTGGAGTAGACAGAGGCAAGAGACCCAGTACTTC. This encodes CAWSRQRQETQYF.

The chain is built from TRBV5-4 and TRBJ1-2; a possible D gene is TRBD1 (5 bases). Trimming took 0 bases from V and 7 from J, leaving 13 bases between them. Germline V CDR1 and CDR2: SGHNT, YYREEE (reference sequence). The CDR3 runs to 14 residues. In DNA, the CDR3 is TGTGCCAGCAGCTTGGAGCAGGGAATAGGTGGCTACACCTTC. This encodes CASSLEQGIGGYTF. The complete variable domain, with remaining parts taken from reference TRBV5-4 and TRBJ1-2, reads ETGVTQSPTHLIKTRGQQVTLRCSSQSGHNTVSWYQQALGQGPQFIFQYYREEENGRGNFPPRFSGLQFPNYSSELNVNALELDDSALYLCASSLEQGIGGYTFGSGTRLTVV.

The gene calls are TRBV28 and TRBJ2-3; maybe TRBD1 (6 bases). Trimming took 0 bases from V and 6 from J, leaving 19 bases between them. The length of the CDR3 is 17 residues. Germline V gives CDR1 MDHEN, CDR2 SYDVKM. The CDR3 sequence: CASSLWGQPQLMDTQYF. CDR3 DNA: TGTGCCAGCAGTTTATGGGGACAACCCCAATTAATGGATACGCAGTATTTT.

V is TRBV27 and J is TRBJ2-1; D not certain. The CDR3 is 12 residues long. CDR1 is MNHEY and CDR2 is SMNVEV in the germline V gene (reference sequence). Trimming left V 9 bases short and J 8 bases short, with 14 bases between. The CDR3 loop is CASSTLGYEQFF. As DNA, the CDR3 is TGTGCCAGTAGTACCCTCGGCTATGAGCAGTTCTTC.

The chain couples TRBV6-1 to TRBJ2-1; perhaps D is TRBD1 or TRBD2 (5 bases each). The germline gives CDR1 MNHNS, CDR2 SASEGT. Trimming left V 4 bases short and J 4 bases short, with 11 bases between. The CDR3 contains 14 residues. The CDR3 DNA reads TGTGCCAGCAGTGCGCGAGGGGAGTACAATGAGCAGTTCTTC. Protein sequence: CASSARGEYNEQFF.

J is TRBJ2-5 and V is TRBV30, with unresolved D. V lost 0 bases, J lost 5 bases, and 10 bases lay in between. The CDR3 is 13 residues long. Germline V gene sequence: CDR1 GTSNPN, CDR2 SVGIG (reference sequence). CDR3 in amino acids: CAWSVDGFETQYF. In nucleotides, the CDR3 is TGTGCCTGGAGTGTAGATGGTTTTGAGACCCAGTACTTC.

The rearrangement uses TRBV28 and TRBJ1-2, with TRBD1 as a possible D gene (6 bases). Germline V gene data show CDR1 as MDHEN and CDR2 as SYDVKM. The V and J ends lost 4 bases and 4 bases respectively, with 19 bases between them. The CDR3 runs to 16 residues. CDR3 sequence (DNA): TGTGCCAGCAGTTATCCCCTAATTAGACAGGCCTATGGCTACACCTTC. It translates to CASSYPLIRQAYGYTF.